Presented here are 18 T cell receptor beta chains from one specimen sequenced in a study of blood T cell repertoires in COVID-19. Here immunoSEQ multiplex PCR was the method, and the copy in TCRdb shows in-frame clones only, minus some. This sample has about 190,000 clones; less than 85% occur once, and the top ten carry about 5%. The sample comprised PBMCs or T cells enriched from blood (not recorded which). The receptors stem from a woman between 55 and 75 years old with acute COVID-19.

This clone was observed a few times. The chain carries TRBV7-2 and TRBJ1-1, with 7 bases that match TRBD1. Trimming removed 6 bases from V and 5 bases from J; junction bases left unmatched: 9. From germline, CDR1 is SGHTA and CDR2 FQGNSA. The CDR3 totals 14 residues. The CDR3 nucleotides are TGTGCCAGCAGGGCTACAGGGGAGGAGACTGAAGCTTTCTTT. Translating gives CASRATGEETEAFF.

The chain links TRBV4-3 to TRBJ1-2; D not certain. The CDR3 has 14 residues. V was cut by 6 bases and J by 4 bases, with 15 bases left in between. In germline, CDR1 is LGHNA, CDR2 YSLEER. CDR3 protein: CASSRSNGRYGYTF. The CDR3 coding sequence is TGCGCCAGCAGTCGATCCAATGGGCGCTATGGCTACACCTTC.

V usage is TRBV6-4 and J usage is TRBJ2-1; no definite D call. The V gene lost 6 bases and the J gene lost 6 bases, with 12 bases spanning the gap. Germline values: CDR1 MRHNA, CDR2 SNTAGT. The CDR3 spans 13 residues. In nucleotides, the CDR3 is TGTGCCAGCAGCTTTCAAGGCGGCAATGAGCAGTTCTTC. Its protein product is CASSFQGGNEQFF.

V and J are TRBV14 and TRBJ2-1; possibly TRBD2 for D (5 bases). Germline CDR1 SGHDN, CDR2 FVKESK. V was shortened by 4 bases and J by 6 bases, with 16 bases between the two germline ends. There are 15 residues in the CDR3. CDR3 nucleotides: TGTGCCAGCAGCCTCCTGGGGAGCCTCGCCAATGAGCAGTTCTTC. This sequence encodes CASSLLGSLANEQFF. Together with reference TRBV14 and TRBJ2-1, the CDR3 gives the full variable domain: EAGVTQFPSHSVIEKGQTVTLRCDPISGHDNLYWYRRVMGKEIKFLLHFVKESKQDESGMPNNRFLAERTGGTYSTLKVQPAELEDSGVYFCASSLLGSLANEQFFGPGTRLTVL.

DNA of the CDR3: TGTGCCAGCAGCGTCTCCTCTAGCGGGGGGAGGTCCTACAATGAGCAGTTCTTC. Its translation: CASSVSSSGGRSYNEQFF. The rearrangement uses TRBV7-2 and TRBJ2-1; 11 bases match TRBD2. J gave up 1 base and V 5 bases, and 10 bases lay outside the gene matches. This CDR3 region has 18 residues. Per germline, CDR1 SGHTA and CDR2 FQGNSA.

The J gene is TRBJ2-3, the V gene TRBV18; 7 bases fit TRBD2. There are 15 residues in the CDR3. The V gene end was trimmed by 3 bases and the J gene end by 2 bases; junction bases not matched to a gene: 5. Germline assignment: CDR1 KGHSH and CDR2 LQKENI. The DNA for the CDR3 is TGTGCCAGCTCACCCCCTAGCGGTGTCACAGATACGCAGTATTTT. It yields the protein CASSPPSGVTDTQYF.

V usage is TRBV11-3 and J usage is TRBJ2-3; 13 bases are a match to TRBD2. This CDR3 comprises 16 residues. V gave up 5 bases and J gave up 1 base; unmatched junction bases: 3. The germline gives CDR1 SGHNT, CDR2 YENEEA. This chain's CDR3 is CASSDGLAGGTDTQYF. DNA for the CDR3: TGTGCCAGCAGCGACGGACTAGCGGGGGGCACAGATACGCAGTATTTT.

The DNA of the CDR3 is TGTGCCAGCAGTCGTTCGCCGGGACTAGCGGGGGGGGCCGAGCAGTACGTC. It yields the protein CASSRSPGLAGGAEQYV. The chain has TRBV6-6 and TRBJ2-7, with 16 bases identical to TRBD2. This CDR3 is 17 amino acids long. CDR1 MNHNY and CDR2 SVGAGI come from the germline V gene (reference sequence). V was pared by 5 bases and J by 6 bases, with 10 bases of the junction left unmatched.

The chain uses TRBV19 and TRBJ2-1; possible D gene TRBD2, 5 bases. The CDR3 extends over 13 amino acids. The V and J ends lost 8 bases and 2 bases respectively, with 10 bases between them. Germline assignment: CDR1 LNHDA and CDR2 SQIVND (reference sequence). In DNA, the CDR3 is TGTGCCAGTCGGCGAGCGGCCTACAATGAGCAGTTCTTC. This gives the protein CASRRAAYNEQFF.

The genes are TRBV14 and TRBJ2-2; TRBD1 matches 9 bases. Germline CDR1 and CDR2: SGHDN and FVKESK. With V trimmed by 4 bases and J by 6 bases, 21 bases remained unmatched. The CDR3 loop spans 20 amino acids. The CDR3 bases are TGTGCCAGCAGCCCCCTGGGAGGACAGGGGAAAAAAGGAATAGCCGGGGAGCTGTTTTTT. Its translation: CASSPLGGQGKKGIAGELFF.

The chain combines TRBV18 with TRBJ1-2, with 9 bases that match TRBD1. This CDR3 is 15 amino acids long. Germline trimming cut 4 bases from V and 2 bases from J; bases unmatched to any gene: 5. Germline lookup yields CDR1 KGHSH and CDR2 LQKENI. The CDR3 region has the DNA TGTGCCAGCTCACAGGTCGGGACAGGGAACTATGGCTACACCTTC. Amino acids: CASSQVGTGNYGYTF.

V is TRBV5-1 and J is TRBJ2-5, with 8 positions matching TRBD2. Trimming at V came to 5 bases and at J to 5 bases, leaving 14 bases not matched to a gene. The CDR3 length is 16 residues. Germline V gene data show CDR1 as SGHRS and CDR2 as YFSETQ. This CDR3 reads CASSSQPGLGFETQYF. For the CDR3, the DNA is TGCGCCAGCAGTTCACAACCGGGACTAGGTTTTGAGACCCAGTACTTC.

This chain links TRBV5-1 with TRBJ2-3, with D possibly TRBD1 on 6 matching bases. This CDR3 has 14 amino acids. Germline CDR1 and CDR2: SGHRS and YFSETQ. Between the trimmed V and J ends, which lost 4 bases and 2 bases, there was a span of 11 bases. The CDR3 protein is CASSPGQITDTQYF. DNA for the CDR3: TGCGCCAGCAGCCCCGGACAGATCACAGATACGCAGTATTTT.

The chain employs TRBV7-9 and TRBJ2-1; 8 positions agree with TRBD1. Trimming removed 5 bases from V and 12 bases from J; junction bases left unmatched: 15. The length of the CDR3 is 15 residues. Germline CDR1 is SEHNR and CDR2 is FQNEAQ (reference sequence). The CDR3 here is CASSRRGQVDSGQFF. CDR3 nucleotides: TGTGCCAGCAGCCGGCGGGGACAGGTGGACTCTGGGCAGTTCTTC.

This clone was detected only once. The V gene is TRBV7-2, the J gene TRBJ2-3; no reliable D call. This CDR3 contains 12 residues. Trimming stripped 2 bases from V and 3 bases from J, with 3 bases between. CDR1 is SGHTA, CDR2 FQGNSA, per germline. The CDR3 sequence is CASSLLTDTQYF. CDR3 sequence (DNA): TGTGCCAGCAGCTTACTTACAGATACGCAGTATTTT.

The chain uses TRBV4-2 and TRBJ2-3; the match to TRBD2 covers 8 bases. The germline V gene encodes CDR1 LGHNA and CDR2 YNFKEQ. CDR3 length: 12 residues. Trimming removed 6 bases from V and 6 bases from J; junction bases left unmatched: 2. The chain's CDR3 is CASRASGDTQYF. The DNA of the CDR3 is TGTGCCAGCAGGGCTAGCGGGGATACGCAGTATTTT.

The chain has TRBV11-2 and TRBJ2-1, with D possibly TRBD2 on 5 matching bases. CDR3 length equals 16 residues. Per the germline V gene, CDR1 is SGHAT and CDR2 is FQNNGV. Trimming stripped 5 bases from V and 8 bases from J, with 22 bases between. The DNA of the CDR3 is TGTGCCAGCAGCCCGCAAAGTGGTGGTAGCGCTCATGAGCAGTTCTTC. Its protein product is CASSPQSGGSAHEQFF.

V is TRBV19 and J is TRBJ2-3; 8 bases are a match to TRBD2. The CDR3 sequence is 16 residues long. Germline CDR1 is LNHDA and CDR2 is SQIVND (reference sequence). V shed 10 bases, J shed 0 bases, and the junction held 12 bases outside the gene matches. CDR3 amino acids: CAIGLADSFSTDTQYF. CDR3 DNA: TGTGCCATCGGACTAGCCGATTCCTTTAGCACAGATACGCAGTATTTT. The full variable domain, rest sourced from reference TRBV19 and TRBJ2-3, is DGGITQSPKYLFRKEGQNVTLSCEQNLNHDAMYWYRQDPGQGLRLIYYSQIVNDFQKGDIAEGYSVSREKKESFPLTVTSAQKNPTAFYLCAIGLADSFSTDTQYFGPGTRLTVL.